This note documents a single TCR beta chain sequence. Assay: immunoSEQ multiplex PCR; the TCRdb copy retains only in-frame clones and omits some. The sample carries 150,000 to 200,000 clones, around 80% recorded once. Seattle's enrolled individuals joined amid active infection and were then monitored longitudinally. This entry is derived from a study of blood T cell repertoires in COVID-19. Background on the study: Samples representing acute and convalescent COVID-19 were sourced from the United States, Italy and Spain. PBMCs, B-cell-depleted T cells, or T cells provided the cDNA or gDNA that made up the material.

This CDR3 is built from 15 residues. The germline V gene has CDR1 SGHTA and CDR2 FQGNSA. V was pared by 1 base and J by 4 bases, with 4 bases of the junction left unmatched. This rearrangement joins TRBV7-2 to TRBJ2-1; 7 positions match TRBD2. The receptor was isolated from a woman aged 55-75 years with COVID-19, enrolled during active disease. Sequencing was performed on peripheral blood. The CDR3 sequence is CASSLGSSGYNEQFF. The CDR3 region has the DNA TGTGCCAGCAGCTTAGGCTCTAGCGGATACAATGAGCAGTTCTTC.